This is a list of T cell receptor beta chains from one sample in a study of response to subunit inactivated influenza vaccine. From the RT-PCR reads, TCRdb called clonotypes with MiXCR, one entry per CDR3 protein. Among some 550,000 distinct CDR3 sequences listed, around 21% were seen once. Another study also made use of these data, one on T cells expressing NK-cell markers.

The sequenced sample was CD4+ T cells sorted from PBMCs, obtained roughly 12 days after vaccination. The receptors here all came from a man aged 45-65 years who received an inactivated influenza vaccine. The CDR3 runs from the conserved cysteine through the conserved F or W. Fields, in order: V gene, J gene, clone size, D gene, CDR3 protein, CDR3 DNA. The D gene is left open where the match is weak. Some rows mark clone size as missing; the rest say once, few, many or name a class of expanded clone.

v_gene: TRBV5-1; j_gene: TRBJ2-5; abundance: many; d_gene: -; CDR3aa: CASSLEGQETQYF; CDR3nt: TGTGCCAGCAGTCTCGAAGGGCAAGAGACCCAGTACTTC
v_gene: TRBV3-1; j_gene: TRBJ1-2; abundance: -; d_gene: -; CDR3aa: CASSAGGRVYGYTF; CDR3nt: TGTGCCAGCAGCGCTGGGGGCCGGGTCTATGGCTACACCTTC
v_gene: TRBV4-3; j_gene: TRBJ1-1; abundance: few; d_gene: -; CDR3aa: CASSQEGRVNTEAFF; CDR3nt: TGCGCCAGCAGCCAAGAGGGCAGAGTGAACACTGAAGCTTTCTTT
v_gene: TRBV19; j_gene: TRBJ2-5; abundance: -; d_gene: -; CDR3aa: CASSIYRTRLPWTQYF; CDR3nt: TGTGCCAGTAGTATATACAGAACAAGACTCCCCTGGACCCAGTACTTC
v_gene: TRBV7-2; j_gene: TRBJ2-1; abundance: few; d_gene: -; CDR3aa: CASTPLMGEQFF; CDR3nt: TGTGCCAGCACCCCTCTTATGGGTGAGCAGTTCTTC
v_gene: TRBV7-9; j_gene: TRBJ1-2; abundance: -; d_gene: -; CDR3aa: CASSLRTTNGYTF; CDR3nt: TGTGCCAGCAGCTTAAGGACTACAAATGGCTACACCTTC
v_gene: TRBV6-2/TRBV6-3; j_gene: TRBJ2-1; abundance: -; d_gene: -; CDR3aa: CASSPPRTGISYNEQFF; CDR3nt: TGTGCCAGCAGCCCCCCCAGAACAGGGATCTCCTACAATGAGCAGTTCTTC
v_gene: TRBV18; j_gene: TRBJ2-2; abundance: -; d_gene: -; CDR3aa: CASSPRPRPNTGELFF; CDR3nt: TGTGCCAGCTCACCACGGCCCCGACCGAACACCGGGGAGCTGTTTTTT
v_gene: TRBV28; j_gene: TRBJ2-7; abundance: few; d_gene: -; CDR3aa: CASSLYRGTYEQYF; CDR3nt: TGTGCCAGCAGTTTGTATCGCGGGACCTACGAGCAGTACTTC
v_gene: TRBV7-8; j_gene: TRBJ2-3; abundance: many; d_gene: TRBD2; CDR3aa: CASSPGLAADTQYF; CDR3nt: TGTGCCAGCAGCCCTGGACTAGCGGCAGATACGCAGTATTTT
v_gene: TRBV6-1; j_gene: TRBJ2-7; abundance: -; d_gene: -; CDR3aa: CASSQGHTYEQYF; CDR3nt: TGTGCCAGCAGTCAGGGACATACCTACGAGCAGTACTTC
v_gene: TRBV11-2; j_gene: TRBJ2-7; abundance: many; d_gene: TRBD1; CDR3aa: CASSLDRGLYEQYF; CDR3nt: TGTGCCAGCAGCCTGGACAGGGGGCTCTACGAGCAGTACTTC
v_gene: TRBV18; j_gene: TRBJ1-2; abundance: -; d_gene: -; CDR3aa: CASSPTDEAYGYTF; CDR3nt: TGTGCCAGCTCACCTACAGACGAAGCATATGGCTACACCTTC
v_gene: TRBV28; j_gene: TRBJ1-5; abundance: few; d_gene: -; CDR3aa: CASTAGQYSNQPQHF; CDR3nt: TGTGCCAGCACCGCAGGGCAGTATAGCAATCAGCCCCAGCATTTT
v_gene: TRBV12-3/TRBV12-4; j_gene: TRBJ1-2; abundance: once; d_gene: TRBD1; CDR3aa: CASRGQGGGYTF; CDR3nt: TGTGCCAGCAGGGGACAGGGTGGGGGCTACACCTTC
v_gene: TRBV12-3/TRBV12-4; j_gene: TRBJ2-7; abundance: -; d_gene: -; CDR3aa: CASSRGRLFDARKDYEQYF; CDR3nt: TGTGCCAGCAGTAGAGGACGCTTATTCGATGCGAGAAAGGACTACGAGCAGTACTTC
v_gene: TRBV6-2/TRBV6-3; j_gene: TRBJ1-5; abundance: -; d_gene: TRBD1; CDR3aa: CASSYSSKGARQPQHF; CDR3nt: TGTGCCAGCAGTTACTCGAGTAAGGGGGCAAGGCAGCCCCAGCATTTT
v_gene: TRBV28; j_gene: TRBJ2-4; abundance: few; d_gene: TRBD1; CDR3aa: CASSPGQGRPIQYF; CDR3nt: TGTGCCAGCAGTCCGGGACAGGGCCGTCCCATTCAGTACTTC
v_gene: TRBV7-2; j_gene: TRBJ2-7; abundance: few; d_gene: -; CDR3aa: CASSLGGPTYEQYF; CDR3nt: TGTGCCAGCAGCTTGGGTGGACCAACCTACGAGCAGTACTTC
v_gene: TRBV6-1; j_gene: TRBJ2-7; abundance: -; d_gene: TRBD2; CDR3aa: CASSAVSGKDSYEQYF; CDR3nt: TGTGCCAGCAGTGCCGTTAGCGGGAAGGACTCCTACGAGCAGTACTTC
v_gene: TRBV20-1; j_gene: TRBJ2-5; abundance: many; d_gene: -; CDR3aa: CSARSYREYQETQYF; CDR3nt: TGCAGTGCTAGATCATACAGGGAGTACCAAGAGACCCAGTACTTC
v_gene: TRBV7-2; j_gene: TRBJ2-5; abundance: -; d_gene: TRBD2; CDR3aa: CASRPGTSGRGETQYF; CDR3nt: TGTGCCAGCAGACCCGGGACTAGCGGGAGAGGAGAGACCCAGTACTTC
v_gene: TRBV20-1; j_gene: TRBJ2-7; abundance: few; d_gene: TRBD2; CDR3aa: CSASHSGGADEQYF; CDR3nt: TGCAGTGCTAGTCATAGCGGGGGGGCCGACGAGCAGTACTTC
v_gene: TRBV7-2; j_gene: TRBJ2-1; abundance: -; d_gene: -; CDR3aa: CASSSRANSYNEQFF; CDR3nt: TGTGCCAGCAGCTCCCGAGCGAACTCCTACAATGAGCAGTTCTTC
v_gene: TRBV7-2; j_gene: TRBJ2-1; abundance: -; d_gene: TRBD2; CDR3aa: CASVGGGGAYNEQFF; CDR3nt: TGTGCCAGCGTCGGGGGGGGCGGCGCCTACAATGAGCAGTTCTTC
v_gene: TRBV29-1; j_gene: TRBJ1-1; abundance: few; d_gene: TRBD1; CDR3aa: CSARTGTEAFF; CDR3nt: TGCAGCGCTAGGACAGGGACTGAAGCTTTCTTT
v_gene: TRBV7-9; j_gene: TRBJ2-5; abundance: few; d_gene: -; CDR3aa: CASSLDITEETQYF; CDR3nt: TGTGCCAGCAGCTTAGATATTACCGAAGAGACCCAGTACTTC
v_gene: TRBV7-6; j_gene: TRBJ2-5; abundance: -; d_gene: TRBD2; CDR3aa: CASSLVASGVKETQYF; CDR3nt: TGTGCCAGCAGCTTAGTGGCTAGCGGGGTCAAAGAGACCCAGTACTTC
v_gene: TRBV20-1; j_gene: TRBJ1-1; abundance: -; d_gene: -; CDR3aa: CSAMGNTEAFF; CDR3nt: TGCAGTGCTATGGGGAACACTGAAGCTTTCTTT
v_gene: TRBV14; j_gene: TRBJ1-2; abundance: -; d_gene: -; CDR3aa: CASSQDVGPYGYTF; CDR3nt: TGTGCCAGCAGCCAAGATGTCGGGCCCTATGGCTACACCTTC
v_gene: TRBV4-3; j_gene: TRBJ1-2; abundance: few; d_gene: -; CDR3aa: CASSPERGGGLSRTF; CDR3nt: TGCGCCAGCAGCCCTGAACGGGGAGGGGGGCTCAGTAGGACCTTC
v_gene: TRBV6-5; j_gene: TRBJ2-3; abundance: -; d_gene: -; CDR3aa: CASTNEYTDTQYF; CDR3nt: TGTGCCAGCACGAACGAGTACACAGATACGCAGTATTTT
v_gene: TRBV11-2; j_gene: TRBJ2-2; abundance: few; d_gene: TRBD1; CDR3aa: CASSLTGAPNTGELFF; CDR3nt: TGTGCCAGCAGCCTTACAGGGGCTCCGAACACCGGGGAGCTGTTTTTT
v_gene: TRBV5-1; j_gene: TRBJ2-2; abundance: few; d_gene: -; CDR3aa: CASSLAGPGELFF; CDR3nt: TGCGCCAGCAGCTTGGCGGGACCCGGGGAGCTGTTTTTT
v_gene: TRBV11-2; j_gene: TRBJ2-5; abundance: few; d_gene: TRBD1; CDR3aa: CASSLGTGEVETQYF; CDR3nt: TGTGCCAGCAGCTTGGGGACAGGGGAGGTGGAGACCCAGTACTTC
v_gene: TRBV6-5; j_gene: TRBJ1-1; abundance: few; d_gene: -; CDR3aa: CASSYGRVGGRTEAFF; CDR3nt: TGTGCCAGCAGTTACGGCAGGGTGGGGGGACGCACTGAAGCTTTCTTT
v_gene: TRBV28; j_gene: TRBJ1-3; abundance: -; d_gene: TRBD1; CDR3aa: CASGTGGIGNTIYF; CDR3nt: TGTGCCAGCGGAACAGGGGGGATTGGAAACACCATATATTTT
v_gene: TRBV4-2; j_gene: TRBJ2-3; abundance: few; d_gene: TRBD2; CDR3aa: CASSQHFRAGESTDTQYF; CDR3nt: TGTGCCAGCAGCCAGCACTTCCGAGCGGGGGAAAGCACAGATACGCAGTATTTT
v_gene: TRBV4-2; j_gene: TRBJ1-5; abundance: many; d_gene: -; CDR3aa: CASSPRKAQPQHF; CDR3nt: TGTGCCAGCAGCCCCAGAAAGGCTCAGCCCCAGCATTTT
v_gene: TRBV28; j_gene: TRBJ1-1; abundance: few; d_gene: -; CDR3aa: CASSLRPKNTEAFF; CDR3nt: TGTGCCAGCAGTTTACGGCCGAAGAACACTGAAGCTTTCTTT
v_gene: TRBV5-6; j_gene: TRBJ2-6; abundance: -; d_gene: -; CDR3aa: CASSLGGSVLTF; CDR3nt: TGTGCCAGCAGCTTGGGGGGGTCCGTCCTGACTTTC
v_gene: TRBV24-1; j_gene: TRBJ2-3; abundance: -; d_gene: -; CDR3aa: CAAGAFSTDTQYF; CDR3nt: TGTGCCGCGGGGGCTTTCAGTACAGATACGCAGTATTTT
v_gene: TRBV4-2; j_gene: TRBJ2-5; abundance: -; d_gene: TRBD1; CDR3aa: CASSQGLTGGIGETQYF; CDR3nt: TGTGCCAGCAGCCAAGGCTTGACAGGGGGGATTGGTGAGACCCAGTACTTC
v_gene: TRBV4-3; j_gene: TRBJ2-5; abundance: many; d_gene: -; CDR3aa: CASSQDLNSRETQYF; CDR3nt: TGCGCCAGCAGCCAAGATCTAAACAGCCGGGAGACCCAGTACTTC
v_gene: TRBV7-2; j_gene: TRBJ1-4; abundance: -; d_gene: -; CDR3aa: CASSLRAATFEKLFF; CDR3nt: TGTGCCAGCAGCCTCAGGGCAGCAACTTTTGAAAAACTGTTTTTT
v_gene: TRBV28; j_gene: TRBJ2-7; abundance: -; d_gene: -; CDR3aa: CASSSAEREQYF; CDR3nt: TGTGCCAGCAGTTCCGCTGAGAGGGAGCAGTACTTC
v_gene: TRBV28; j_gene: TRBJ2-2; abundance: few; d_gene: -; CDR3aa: CASSSNRVGNTGELFF; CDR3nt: TGTGCCAGCAGTTCCAACAGGGTAGGGAACACCGGGGAGCTGTTTTTT
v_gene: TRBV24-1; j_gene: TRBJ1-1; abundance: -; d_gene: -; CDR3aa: CATSGQNTEAFF; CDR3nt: TGTGCCACCTCCGGACAGAACACTGAAGCTTTCTTT